Sequencing of this T cell receptor (beta chain) was carried out in a study of T cell responses to AZD1222 COVID-19 vaccine. Study as a whole: It was second doses at about 4 or about 12 weeks that were pooled.

The study's findings and limits: Donors skewed white British and female; clonal diversity was possibly underestimated. Spike was spanned by vaccine-associated CD4 TCRs, which were dominant at 160-218 and 743-854.

The CDR3 loop spans 19 amino acids. Germline CDR1 is SGHKS and CDR2 is YYEKEE (reference sequence). Losses at the gene ends were 4 bases for V and 3 bases for J; bases not matched to a gene: 18. By share, this clone counts as medium-sized. As yet, its antigen is unknown. Clones were sequenced by immunoSEQ multiplex PCR, and TCRdb holds only the in-frame ones, with some missing. The sample carries more than 85,000 clones, roughly 83% recorded once. The sample was peripheral blood, taken on day 0 of AZD1222 vaccination. The source of this sequence is an adult in good health. This sequence joins TRBV5-5 and TRBJ1-1, with TRBD1 identical over 10 bases. The CDR3 loop is CASSPDRGYFSPVDTEAFF. The CDR3 DNA reads TGTGCCAGCAGCCCGGACAGGGGGTATTTCTCGCCGGTGGACACTGAAGCTTTCTTT.